The rows below give T cell receptor beta chains drawn from one sample of a study of T cell responses to AZD1222 COVID-19 vaccine. Assay: immunoSEQ multiplex PCR; the TCRdb copy retains only in-frame clones and omits some. The profile shows 90,000 to 110,000 clones, more than 75% of them singletons. Here the sequenced sample was peripheral blood, taken on day 0 of AZD1222 vaccination. The receptors shown here come from an adult in good health. Both conserved end residues are part of each CDR3. Each record gives: V gene, D gene, CDR3 protein. A D gene is named only where the DNA matches it firmly.

v_call: TRBV20-1; d_call: TRBD2; cdr3_aa: CSARGLAGVDF
v_call: TRBV18; d_call: NA; cdr3_aa: CASSPYGEYEQYF
v_call: TRBV7-3; d_call: TRBD2; cdr3_aa: CASSASNGGAFGEQFF
v_call: TRBV30; d_call: TRBD1; cdr3_aa: CAWSWRTGAYGYTF
v_call: TRBV2; d_call: TRBD2; cdr3_aa: CATSPGGIPDTQYF
v_call: TRBV6-2/TRBV6-3; d_call: NA; cdr3_aa: CASSSERDWRGYYEQYF
v_call: TRBV6-2/TRBV6-3; d_call: NA; cdr3_aa: CASSHGGFMWDEQYF
v_call: TRBV5-1; d_call: NA; cdr3_aa: CASSLGGSGNTIYF
v_call: TRBV7-2; d_call: NA; cdr3_aa: CASREGGPNYGYTF
v_call: TRBV19; d_call: NA; cdr3_aa: CASSAEVTQYF
v_call: TRBV19; d_call: NA; cdr3_aa: CASSHGQPQHF
v_call: TRBV6-2/TRBV6-3; d_call: NA; cdr3_aa: CASSYWGEGQPQHF
v_call: TRBV2; d_call: NA; cdr3_aa: CASITRTVGGTEAFF
v_call: TRBV29-1; d_call: NA; cdr3_aa: CSVYRLWTYEQYF
v_call: TRBV7-9; d_call: TRBD1; cdr3_aa: CASSLDRGSYSNQPQHF
v_call: TRBV5-4; d_call: NA; cdr3_aa: CASSSDPVSNTEAFF
v_call: TRBV5-4; d_call: TRBD2; cdr3_aa: CASSSPGGKRNEQFF
v_call: TRBV7-2; d_call: TRBD1; cdr3_aa: CASSLVQTGGGLDEKLFF
v_call: TRBV12-3/TRBV12-4; d_call: NA; cdr3_aa: CASSFGDFGYTF
v_call: TRBV12-3/TRBV12-4; d_call: TRBD1; cdr3_aa: CASSFGTGVGYTF
v_call: TRBV5-1; d_call: NA; cdr3_aa: CASSSLSQGTGANVLTF
v_call: TRBV2; d_call: NA; cdr3_aa: CARTSGRGSEQYF
v_call: TRBV15; d_call: TRBD2; cdr3_aa: CATSGGQQETQYF
v_call: TRBV5-1; d_call: NA; cdr3_aa: CASSLLPATGNTIYF
v_call: TRBV25-1; d_call: NA; cdr3_aa: CASSAGGTEAFF
v_call: TRBV12-5; d_call: TRBD1; cdr3_aa: CASALGQSNYGYTF
v_call: TRBV25-1; d_call: TRBD1; cdr3_aa: CASSRSGQGRIGELFF
v_call: TRBV10-3; d_call: NA; cdr3_aa: CATRKLQEQNTEAFF
v_call: TRBV20-1; d_call: NA; cdr3_aa: CSASLRAGEKLFF
v_call: TRBV21-1; d_call: NA; cdr3_aa: CASSRARGAGYEQYF
v_call: TRBV6-2/TRBV6-3; d_call: NA; cdr3_aa: CASSYFPLTRPEAFF
v_call: TRBV5-1; d_call: TRBD1; cdr3_aa: CASSSGTAYEYF
v_call: TRBV6-2/TRBV6-3; d_call: TRBD1; cdr3_aa: CASSDRDDYGYTF
v_call: TRBV5-4; d_call: NA; cdr3_aa: CASSLNAYGYTF
v_call: TRBV11-2; d_call: TRBD2; cdr3_aa: CASSLVAGGTDTQYF
v_call: TRBV5-5; d_call: TRBD1; cdr3_aa: CASSFGSWARELQGDGYTF
v_call: TRBV27; d_call: TRBD1; cdr3_aa: CASGPPTGGGLELFF
v_call: TRBV7-9; d_call: TRBD1; cdr3_aa: CASSPRGTGGSSETQYF
v_call: TRBV18; d_call: NA; cdr3_aa: CASSPPISRGEQFF
v_call: TRBV7-9; d_call: NA; cdr3_aa: CALGTDTQYF
v_call: TRBV7-9; d_call: NA; cdr3_aa: CASSSLWDTTTDTQYF
v_call: TRBV5-4; d_call: TRBD1; cdr3_aa: CASSHRGASGNTIYF
v_call: TRBV27; d_call: TRBD1; cdr3_aa: CASSFLGTGATNYGYTF
v_call: TRBV7-2; d_call: NA; cdr3_aa: CASSLTGGFGTQYF
v_call: TRBV5-6; d_call: NA; cdr3_aa: CASSLSLRYRAVENTIYF
v_call: TRBV6-5; d_call: TRBD1; cdr3_aa: CASSERGHLTEAFF
v_call: TRBV15; d_call: NA; cdr3_aa: CATSRDHGNNEQFF
v_call: TRBV10-3; d_call: TRBD1; cdr3_aa: CAISGTGLGTEAFF
v_call: TRBV5-5; d_call: TRBD1; cdr3_aa: CASSSRGQGPYEQYF
v_call: TRBV27; d_call: NA; cdr3_aa: CASSFQGHYGYTF
v_call: TRBV29-1; d_call: NA; cdr3_aa: CSVEDWRGQNTEAFF